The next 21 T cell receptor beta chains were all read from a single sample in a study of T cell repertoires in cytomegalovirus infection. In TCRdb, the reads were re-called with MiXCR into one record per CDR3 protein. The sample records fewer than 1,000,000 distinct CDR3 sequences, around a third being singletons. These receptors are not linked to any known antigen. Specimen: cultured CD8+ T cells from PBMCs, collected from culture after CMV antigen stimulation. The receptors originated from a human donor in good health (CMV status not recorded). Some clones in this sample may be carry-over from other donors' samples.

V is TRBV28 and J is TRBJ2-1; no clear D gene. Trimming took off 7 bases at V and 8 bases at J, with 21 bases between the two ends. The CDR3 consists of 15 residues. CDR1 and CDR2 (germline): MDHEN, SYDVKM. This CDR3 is CASTARTTAWDEQFF. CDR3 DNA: TGTGCCAGCACCGCGAGGACGACGGCGTGGGATGAGCAGTTCTTC.

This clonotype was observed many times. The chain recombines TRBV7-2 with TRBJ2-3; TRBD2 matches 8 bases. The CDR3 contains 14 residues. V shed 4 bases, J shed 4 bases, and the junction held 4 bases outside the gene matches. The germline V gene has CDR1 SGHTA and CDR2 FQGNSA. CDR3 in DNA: TGTGCCAGCAGCTCGGGACTAGATCCAGATACGCAGTATTTT. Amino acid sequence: CASSSGLDPDTQYF.

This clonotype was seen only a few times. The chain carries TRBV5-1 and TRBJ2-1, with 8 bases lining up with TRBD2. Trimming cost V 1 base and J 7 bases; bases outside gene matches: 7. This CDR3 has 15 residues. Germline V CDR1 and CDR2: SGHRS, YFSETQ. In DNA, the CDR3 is TGCGCCAGCAGCTTGACAGCGGGGGCCGTTAATGAGCAGTTCTTC. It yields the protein CASSLTAGAVNEQFF.

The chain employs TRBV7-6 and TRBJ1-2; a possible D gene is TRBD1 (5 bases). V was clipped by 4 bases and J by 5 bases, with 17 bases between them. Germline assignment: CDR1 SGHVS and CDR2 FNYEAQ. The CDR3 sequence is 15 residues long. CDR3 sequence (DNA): TGTGCCAGCAGCTCAAACTACCGGGACTCATATGGCTACACCTTC. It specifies CASSSNYRDSYGYTF.

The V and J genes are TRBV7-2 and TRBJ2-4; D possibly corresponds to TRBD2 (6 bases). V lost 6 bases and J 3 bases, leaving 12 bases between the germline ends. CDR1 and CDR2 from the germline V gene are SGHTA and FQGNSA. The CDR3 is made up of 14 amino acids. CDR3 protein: CASRLTGDKNIQYF. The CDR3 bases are TGTGCCAGCAGGTTAACGGGGGACAAAAACATTCAGTACTTC. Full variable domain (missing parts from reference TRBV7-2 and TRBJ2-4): GAGVSQSPSNKVTEKGKDVELRCDPISGHTALYWYRQSLGQGLEFLIYFQGNSAPDKSGLPSDRFSAERTGGSVSTLTIQRTQQEDSAVYLCASRLTGDKNIQYFGAGTRLSVL.

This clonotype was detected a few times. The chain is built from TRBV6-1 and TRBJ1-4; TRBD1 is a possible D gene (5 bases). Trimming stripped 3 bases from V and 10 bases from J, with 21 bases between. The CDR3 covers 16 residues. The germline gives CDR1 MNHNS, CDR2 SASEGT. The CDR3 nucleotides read TGTGCCAGCAGTGAGCCCGACGGGACTGCGAAAGGAAAACTGTTTTTT. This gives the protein CASSEPDGTAKGKLFF.

The CDR3 is CASKDRISNQPQHF. The CDR3 DNA sequence: TGTGCCAGTAAGGACAGAATTAGCAATCAGCCCCAGCATTTT. The chain joins TRBV19 to TRBJ1-5, with D tentatively TRBD1 (6 bases). Looked up from germline, CDR1 is LNHDA and CDR2 is SQIVND (reference sequence). The CDR3 runs to 14 residues. V was shortened by 7 bases and J by 0 bases, with 10 bases between the two germline ends.

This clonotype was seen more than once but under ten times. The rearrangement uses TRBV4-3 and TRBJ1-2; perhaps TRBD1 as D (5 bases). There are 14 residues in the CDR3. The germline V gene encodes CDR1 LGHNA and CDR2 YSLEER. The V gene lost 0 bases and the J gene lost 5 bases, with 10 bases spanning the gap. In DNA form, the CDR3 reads TGCGCCAGCAGCCAAGATTTTAGGGGATATGGCTACACCTTC. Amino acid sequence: CASSQDFRGYGYTF.

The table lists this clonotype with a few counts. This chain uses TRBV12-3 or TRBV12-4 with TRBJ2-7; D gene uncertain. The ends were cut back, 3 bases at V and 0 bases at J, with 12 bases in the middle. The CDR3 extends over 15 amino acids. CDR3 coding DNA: TGTGCCAGCAGTTTTTCCTGGCGTTACTCCTACGAGCAGTACGTC. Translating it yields CASSFSWRYSYEQYV.

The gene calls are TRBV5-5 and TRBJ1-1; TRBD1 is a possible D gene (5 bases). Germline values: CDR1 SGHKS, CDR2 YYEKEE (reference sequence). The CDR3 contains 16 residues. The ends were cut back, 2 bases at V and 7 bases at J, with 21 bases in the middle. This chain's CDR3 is CASSFVGGTGLNEAFF. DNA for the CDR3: TGTGCCAGCAGCTTTGTGGGGGGAACTGGCCTCAATGAAGCTTTCTTT.

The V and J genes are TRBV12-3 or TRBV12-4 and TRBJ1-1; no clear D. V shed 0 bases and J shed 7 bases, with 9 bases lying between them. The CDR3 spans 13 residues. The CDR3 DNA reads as TGTGCCAGCAGTTTAGCGCGGGCGGGTGAAGCTTTCTTT. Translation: CASSLARAGEAFF.

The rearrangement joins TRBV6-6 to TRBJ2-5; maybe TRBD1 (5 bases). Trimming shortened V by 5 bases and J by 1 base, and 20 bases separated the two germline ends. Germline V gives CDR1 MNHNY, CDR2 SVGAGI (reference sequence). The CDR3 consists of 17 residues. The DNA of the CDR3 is TGTGCCAGCAGTCTAGGGGCAGGGCGAGCCCCCCAAGAGACCCAGTACTTC. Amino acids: CASSLGAGRAPQETQYF.

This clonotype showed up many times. Here the CDR3 reads CASPGGREQFF. As DNA, the CDR3 is TGTGCCAGCCCCGGGGGCCGGGAGCAGTTCTTC. The V call is TRBV2, the J call TRBJ2-1, with D perhaps matching TRBD1 or TRBD2 (6 bases each). With 8 bases removed from V and 10 bases from J, the gap between germline ends came to 12 bases. The CDR3 contains 11 residues. Germline CDR1 is SNHLY and CDR2 is FYNNEI. The whole variable domain, filled in from reference TRBV2 and TRBJ2-1, reads EPEVTQTPSHQVTQMGQEVILRCVPISNHLYFYWYRQILGQKVEFLVSFYNNEISEKSEIFDDQFSVERPDGSNFTLKIRSTKLEDSAMYFCASPGGREQFFGPGTRLTVL.

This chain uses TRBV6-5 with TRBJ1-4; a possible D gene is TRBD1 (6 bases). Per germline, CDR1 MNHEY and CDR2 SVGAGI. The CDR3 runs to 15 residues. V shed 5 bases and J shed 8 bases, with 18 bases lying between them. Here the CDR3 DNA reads TGTGCCAGCAGTGCGGGAACAGGGCGGGTCGAAAAACTGTTTTTT. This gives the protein CASSAGTGRVEKLFF.

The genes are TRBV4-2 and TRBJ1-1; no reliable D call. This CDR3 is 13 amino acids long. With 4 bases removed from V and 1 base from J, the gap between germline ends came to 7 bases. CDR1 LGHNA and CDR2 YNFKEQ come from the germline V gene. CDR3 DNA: TGTGCCAGCAGCCGGGAGGGGAACACTGAAGCTTTCTTT. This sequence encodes CASSREGNTEAFF.

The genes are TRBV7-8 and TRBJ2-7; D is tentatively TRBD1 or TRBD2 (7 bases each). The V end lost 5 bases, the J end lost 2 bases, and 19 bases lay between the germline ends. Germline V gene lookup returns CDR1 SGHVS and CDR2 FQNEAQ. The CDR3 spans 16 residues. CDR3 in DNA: TGTGCCAGCAGCCGGGGGGTAAGGGGGCTTACCTACGAGCAGTACGTC. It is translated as CASSRGVRGLTYEQYV.

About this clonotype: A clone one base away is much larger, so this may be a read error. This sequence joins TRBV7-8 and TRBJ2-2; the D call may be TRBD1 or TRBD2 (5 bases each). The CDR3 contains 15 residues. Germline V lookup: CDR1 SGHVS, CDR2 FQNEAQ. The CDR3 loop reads CASTPPGPNIGELFF. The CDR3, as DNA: TGTGCCAGCACCCCTCCGGGGCCGAACATCGGGGAGCTGTTTTTT.

The CDR3 region is CASSFSGGDMSYEQYF. In DNA form, the CDR3 reads TGTGCCAGCAGTTTTTCGGGGGGCGATATGTCCTACGAGCAGTACTTC. The chain has TRBV27 and TRBJ2-7; perhaps TRBD2 as D (7 bases). V lost 3 bases, J lost 1 base, and 16 bases lay in between. The CDR3 sequence is 16 residues long. The germline gives CDR1 MNHEY, CDR2 SMNVEV (reference sequence).

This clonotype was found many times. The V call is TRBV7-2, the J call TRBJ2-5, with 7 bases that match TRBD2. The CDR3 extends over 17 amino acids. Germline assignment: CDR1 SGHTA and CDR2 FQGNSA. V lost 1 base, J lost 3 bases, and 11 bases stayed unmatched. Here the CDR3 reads CASSLVARSGAKETQYF. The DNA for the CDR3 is TGTGCCAGCAGCTTAGTGGCTCGGAGCGGGGCGAAAGAGACCCAGTACTTC.

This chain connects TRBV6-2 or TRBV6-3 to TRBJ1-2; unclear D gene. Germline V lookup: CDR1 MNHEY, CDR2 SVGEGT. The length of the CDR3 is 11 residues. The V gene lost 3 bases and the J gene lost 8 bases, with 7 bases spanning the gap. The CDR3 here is CASSYPEGYTF. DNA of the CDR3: TGTGCCAGCAGTTATCCGGAAGGCTACACCTTC.

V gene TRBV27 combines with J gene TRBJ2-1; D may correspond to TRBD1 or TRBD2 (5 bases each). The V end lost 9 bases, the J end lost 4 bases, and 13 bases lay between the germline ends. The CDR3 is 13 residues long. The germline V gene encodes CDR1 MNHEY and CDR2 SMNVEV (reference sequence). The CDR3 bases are TGTGCCAGTGGGACCGGGCCTTACAATGAGCAGTTCTTC. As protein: CASGTGPYNEQFF.